This T cell receptor beta chain was identified in a study of Graves' ophthalmopathy and Graves' hyperthyroidism. Amplifying from RNA transcripts, the study obtained TCR beta CDR3 regions. First-round RT-PCR used HTBI primers; second-round multiplex PCR followed. TCRdb fed the multiplex PCR reads into MiXCR, producing one record per CDR3 protein. The sample includes some 390,000 distinct CDR3 sequences, roughly 18% of them seen just once. This clonotype was recorded many times. Its antigen is unidentified. The germline CDR1 and CDR2 sequences are SGHAT and FQNNGV. This CDR3 spans 13 amino acids. V dropped 2 bases and J dropped 4 bases, with 6 bases sitting between them. If patients had other autoimmune diseases, uncontrolled infections, pregnancy or lactation, they were excluded. General study results and limits: A model built from 13 signatures distinguished ophthalmopathy from stable hyperthyroidism with about 90% sensitivity and about 80% specificity. Clonotypes were expanded in thyroid at above 0.001 frequency, and most also appeared in blood. The study's model predicted ophthalmopathy progression at over 55% sensitivity and 72% to 75% specificity.

The specimen sequenced was peripheral blood. V usage is TRBV11-2 and J usage is TRBJ1-5; D gene uncertain. This TCR was sampled from a woman in her late teens or twenties with Graves' ophthalmopathy. In DNA form, the CDR3 reads TGTGCCAGCAGCTTATTCGGGAATCAGCCCCAGCATTTT. Amino acids: CASSLFGNQPQHF.